The present TCR beta chain was sequenced within a study of T cell changes during pregnancy in multiple sclerosis. Produced via immunoSEQ multiplex PCR; TCRdb's table is partial and in-frame only. The sample shows some 43,000 clones, 90% of them seen only once. This CDR3 is built from 16 residues. Germline V gives CDR1 SGHVS, CDR2 FNYEAQ. V was clipped by 0 bases and J by 2 bases; unmatched bases: 4. This chain uses TRBV7-6 with TRBJ2-1, with TRBD2 matching 7 bases. The sample consisted of peripheral blood, taken in the first trimester of pregnancy. The sequence derives from a female donor in good health, enrolled as a control in a pregnancy study. The CDR3 reads CASSLAGGSAYNEQFF. CDR3 nucleotide sequence: TGTGCCAGCAGCTTAGCGGGAGGGAGTGCCTACAATGAGCAGTTCTTC.